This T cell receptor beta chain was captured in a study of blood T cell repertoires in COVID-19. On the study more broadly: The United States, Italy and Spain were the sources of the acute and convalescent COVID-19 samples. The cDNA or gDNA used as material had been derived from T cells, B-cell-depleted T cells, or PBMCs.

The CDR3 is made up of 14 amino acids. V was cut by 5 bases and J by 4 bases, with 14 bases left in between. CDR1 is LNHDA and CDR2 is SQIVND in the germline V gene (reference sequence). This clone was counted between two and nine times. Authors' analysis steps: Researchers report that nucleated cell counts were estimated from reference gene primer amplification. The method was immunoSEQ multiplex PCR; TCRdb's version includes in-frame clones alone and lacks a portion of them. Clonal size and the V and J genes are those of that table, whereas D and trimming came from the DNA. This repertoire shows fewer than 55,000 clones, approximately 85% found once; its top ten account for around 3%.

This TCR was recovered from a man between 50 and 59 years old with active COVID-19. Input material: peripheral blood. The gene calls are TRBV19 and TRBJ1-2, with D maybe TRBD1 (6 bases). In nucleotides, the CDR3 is TGTGCCAGTAGTTGGACAGCGTCTGGCTATGGCTACACCTTC. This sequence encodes CASSWTASGYGYTF.